The 17 T cell receptor beta chains listed next were all sequenced from one sample in a study of regulatory T cells in long-lasting Graves disease. Library construction for TCR beta used iRepertoire HTBI primers and Arm-PCR of CDR3 regions. MiXCR, run by TCRdb on the multiplex PCR reads, gives a single entry per CDR3 protein. The sample comprises some 300,000 distinct CDR3 sequences, 20% to 25% of which are singletons, and roughly three fifths rests with the top ten. Specified time point: persistent/refractory GD, antithyroid drugs over 5 years with positive TRAb. From RNA extracted from PBMCs, the TCR library was made. This material consisted of peripheral blood mononuclear cells (PBMCs), taken when the disease was refractory, from a patient treated with antithyroid drugs. Source of these receptors: a female donor with Graves disease.

This clonotype was detected only a few times. One base away lies a much larger clone, so this may be a sequencing read error. This chain links TRBV5-1 with TRBJ1-2, with D tentatively TRBD1 (5 bases). The ends were cut back, 6 bases at V and 3 bases at J, with 15 bases in the middle. CDR3 length: 14 residues. The germline V gene encodes CDR1 SGHRS and CDR2 YFSETQ. This chain's CDR3 is CASTLTASDYGYTF. CDR3 in DNA: TGCGCCAGCACGCTGACAGCCTCTGACTATGGCTACACCTTC.

The V call is TRBV6-9, the J call TRBJ2-5; 11 nucleotides match TRBD2. V gave up 4 bases and J gave up 0 bases; unmatched junction bases: 13. This CDR3 is 19 amino acids long. The germline CDR1 and CDR2 sequences are MNHGY and SVAAGI. CDR3 in amino acids: CASSSLGRLAGPYQETQYF. The CDR3, as DNA: TGTGCCAGCAGTTCTTTGGGGAGACTAGCGGGACCGTACCAAGAGACCCAGTACTTC.

The chain combines TRBV15 with TRBJ1-6; D is undetermined. Germline CDR1 reads LNHNV; CDR2 reads YYDKDF (reference sequence). This CDR3 is built from 14 residues. The V and J ends lost 0 bases and 10 bases respectively, with 10 bases between them. CDR3 nucleotides: TGTGCCACCAGCAGAGACGGTCGTGGCTCACCCCTCCACTTT. Translated: CATSRDGRGSPLHF. The variable domain in full, completed from reference TRBV15 and TRBJ1-6, reads DAMVIQNPRYQVTQFGKPVTLSCSQTLNHNVMYWYQQKSSQAPKLLFHYYDKDFNNEADTPDNFQSRRPNTSFCFLDIRSPGLGDTAMYLCATSRDGRGSPLHFGNGTRLTVT.

The chain recombines TRBV20-1 with TRBJ1-5; TRBD1 might be the D (6 bases). V lost 0 bases to trimming and J lost 7 bases, with 13 bases between them. Germline CDR1 is DFQATT and CDR2 is SNEGSKA (reference sequence). CDR3 length: 14 residues. The CDR3 sequence is CSARDPQGRQPQHF. In nucleotides, the CDR3 is TGCAGTGCTAGAGATCCCCAGGGGAGGCAGCCCCAGCATTTT.

This clonotype showed up many times. The V gene is TRBV6-1, the J gene TRBJ1-1; D may be TRBD1 (5 bases). CDR3 length: 15 residues. Germline CDR1 reads MNHNS; CDR2 reads SASEGT. The V and J ends lost 6 bases and 0 bases respectively, with 14 bases between them. CDR3 coding DNA: TGTGCCAGCAGCGCCGGGACGGACATGAACACTGAAGCTTTCTTT. This gives the protein CASSAGTDMNTEAFF.

This clonotype was observed many times. The chain joins TRBV7-2 to TRBJ2-5; 7 positions agree with TRBD1. The junction had 3 bases not matched to a gene; V was cut back by 3 bases and J by 5 bases. Per the germline V gene, CDR1 is SGHTA and CDR2 is FQGNSA. The CDR3 is 13 amino acids. This CDR3 reads CASSFDRAETQYF. The CDR3 DNA reads TGTGCCAGCAGCTTCGACAGGGCGGAGACCCAGTACTTC.

This chain uses TRBV7-2 with TRBJ2-7; no clear D. Germline V gene data show CDR1 as SGHTA and CDR2 as FQGNSA. V gave up 5 bases and J gave up 2 bases, with 10 bases separating them. The CDR3 has 13 amino acids. The CDR3 coding sequence is TGTGCCAGCAGCCTTGACCCCCCCTACGAGCAGTACTTC. The encoded protein is CASSLDPPYEQYF.

This clonotype was observed a handful of times. The chain employs TRBV7-2 and TRBJ2-3; 10 positions match TRBD2. Germline V gene lookup returns CDR1 SGHTA and CDR2 FQGNSA. V gave up 5 bases and J gave up 11 bases; unmatched junction bases: 4. This CDR3 region has 12 residues. The CDR3 nucleotides read TGTGCCAGCAGCCCTAGCGGGAGCAAGCAGTATTTT. This codes for CASSPSGSKQYF.

This clonotype occurred many times. J is TRBJ2-7 and V is TRBV28, with 10 bases that match TRBD2. The CDR3 is 14 residues long. Germline V gives CDR1 MDHEN, CDR2 SYDVKM. Trimming cost V 7 bases and J 3 bases; bases outside gene matches: 6. CDR3 loop: CASNIAGGLYEQYF. For the CDR3, the DNA is TGTGCCAGCAATATAGCGGGAGGACTCTACGAGCAGTACTTC.

This clonotype was counted between two and nine times. The chain joins TRBV12-5 to TRBJ2-3; TRBD1 aligns across 7 bases. Germline CDR1 reads LGHNT; CDR2 reads FRNRAP. The trim removed 5 bases at V and 0 bases at J, leaving 8 bases unmatched. The CDR3 is 16 amino acids. CDR3 residues: CASGQWTGLSTDTQYF. DNA of the CDR3: TGTGCTAGTGGTCAATGGACAGGACTTAGCACAGATACGCAGTATTTT. Complete variable domain (other parts from reference TRBV12-5 and TRBJ2-3): DARVTQTPRHKVTEMGQEVTMRCQPILGHNTVFWYRQTMMQGLELLAYFRNRAPLDDSGMPKDRFSAEMPDATLATLKIQPSEPRDSAVYFCASGQWTGLSTDTQYFGPGTRLTVL.

This clonotype has a count of ten or more. This sequence joins TRBV7-6 and TRBJ1-2, with D maybe TRBD1 (6 bases). CDR3 size: 14 residues. V dropped 6 bases and J dropped 4 bases, with 15 bases sitting between them. The germline V gene has CDR1 SGHVS and CDR2 FNYEAQ. The CDR3 loop is CASSPTGRGYGYTF. CDR3 DNA: TGTGCCAGCAGTCCGACAGGTCGAGGCTATGGCTACACCTTC.

This clonotype was detected many times. This chain uses TRBV28 with TRBJ2-2; 9 bases line up with TRBD2. The germline gives CDR1 MDHEN, CDR2 SYDVKM. Trimming cost V 6 bases and J 6 bases; bases outside gene matches: 14. The CDR3 covers 17 residues. For the CDR3, the DNA is TGTGCCAGCAGCCGAACCCCGGGGACTAGCTTCGCCGGGGAGCTGTTTTTT. Translating gives CASSRTPGTSFAGELFF.

This chain uses TRBV5-1 with TRBJ2-7, with D uncertain. Trimming cost V 0 bases and J 6 bases, with 13 bases left between them. Looked up from germline, CDR1 is SGHRS and CDR2 is YFSETQ. The CDR3 is 14 amino acids. CDR3 coding DNA: TGCGCCAGCAGCTTGGGGACCCTCCGTAGCGAGCAGTACTTC. Translating it yields CASSLGTLRSEQYF.

This clonotype was observed a handful of times. The rearrangement uses TRBV10-3 and TRBJ1-5; D ambiguous. The V end lost 0 bases, the J end lost 5 bases, and 11 bases lay between the germline ends. The germline V gene has CDR1 ENHRY and CDR2 SYGVKD. This CDR3 is 15 amino acids long. The CDR3 spells CAISESVVSDQPQHF. CDR3 coding DNA: TGTGCCATCAGTGAGTCAGTGGTATCCGATCAGCCCCAGCATTTT.

This clonotype was observed at least ten times. The gene calls are TRBV12-3 or TRBV12-4 and TRBJ1-1, with D unresolved. The CDR3 is made up of 15 amino acids. The V end lost 1 base, the J end lost 4 bases, and 13 bases lay between the germline ends. DNA for the CDR3: TGTGCCAGCAGTTTAGGTGTGTGGGGTCTCACTGAAGCTTTCTTT. As protein: CASSLGVWGLTEAFF.

Many counts were recorded for this clonotype. The chain uses TRBV2 and TRBJ2-6; the D is unclear. The germline V gene encodes CDR1 SNHLY and CDR2 FYNNEI. The CDR3 consists of 16 residues. Trimming cost V 4 bases and J 0 bases, with 10 bases left between them. The CDR3 spells CASSGGVSSGANVLTF. Here the CDR3 DNA reads TGTGCCAGCAGTGGTGGTGTGAGCTCTGGGGCCAACGTCCTGACTTTC.

This clonotype was detected many times. V gene TRBV20-1 combines with J gene TRBJ2-7, with a possible D match to TRBD2 (5 bases). Germline V lookup: CDR1 DFQATT, CDR2 SNEGSKA (reference sequence). The CDR3 is 13 amino acids. Trimming cost V 7 bases and J 1 base, with 14 bases left between them. In DNA, the CDR3 is TGCAGTGTGGATGGCGGAGGATCCTACGAGCAGTACTTC. Translation: CSVDGGGSYEQYF.